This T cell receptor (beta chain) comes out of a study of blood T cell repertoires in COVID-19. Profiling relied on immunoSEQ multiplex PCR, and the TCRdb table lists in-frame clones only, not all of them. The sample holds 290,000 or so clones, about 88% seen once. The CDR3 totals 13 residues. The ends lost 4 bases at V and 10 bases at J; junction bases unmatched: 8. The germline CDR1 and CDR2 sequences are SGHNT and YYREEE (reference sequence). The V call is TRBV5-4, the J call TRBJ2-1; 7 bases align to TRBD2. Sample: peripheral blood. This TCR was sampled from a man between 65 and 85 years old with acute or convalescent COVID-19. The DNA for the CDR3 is TGTGCCAGCAGCCTCCCCGAGGGAGGGGAGCAGTTCTTC. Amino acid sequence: CASSLPEGGEQFF.